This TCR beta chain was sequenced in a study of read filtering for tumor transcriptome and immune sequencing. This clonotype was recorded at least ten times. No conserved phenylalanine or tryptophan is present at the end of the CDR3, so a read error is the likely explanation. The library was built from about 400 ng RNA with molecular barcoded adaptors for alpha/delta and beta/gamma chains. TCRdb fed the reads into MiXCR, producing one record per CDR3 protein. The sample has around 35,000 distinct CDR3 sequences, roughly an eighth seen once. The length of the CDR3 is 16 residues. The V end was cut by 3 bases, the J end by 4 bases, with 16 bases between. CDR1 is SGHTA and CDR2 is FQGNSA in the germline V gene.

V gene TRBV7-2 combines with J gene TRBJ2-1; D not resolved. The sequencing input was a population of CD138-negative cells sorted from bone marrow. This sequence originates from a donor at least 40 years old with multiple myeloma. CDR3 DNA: TGTGCCAGCAGCTTTTCTTCCGCCGTTGCTTACAATGAGCAGTTCCTC. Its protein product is CASSFSSAVAYNEQFL.